A selection of T cell receptor beta chains follows, all from one sample in a study of blood T cells in healthy people across ages. Using its own MiXCR run on the 5' RACE reads, TCRdb lists one record per CDR3 protein. The sample yields roughly 1.6 million distinct CDR3 sequences, about 32% seen once. Material for sequencing was blood. The receptors were sampled from a woman in her 30s in good health. The CDR3 runs from the conserved cysteine through the conserved F or W. The D gene is left open where the match is weak. Rows may omit the clone size; those that give it use once, few, many or a size class.

-,TRBV6-2/TRBV6-3,TRBJ2-1,-,CASHFPEYEQFF,TGTGCCAGCCACTTTCCTGAGTATGAGCAGTTCTTC
-,TRBV3-1,TRBJ2-5,once,CASSPTAGTQYF,TGTGCCAGCAGCCCAACCGCGGGGACCCAGTACTTC
-,TRBV7-2,TRBJ1-5,-,CASSLYESNQPQHF,TGTGCCAGCAGCCTGTACGAGAGCAATCAGCCCCAGCATTTT
-,TRBV6-6,TRBJ1-5,-,CASSYRAGQPQHF,TGTGCCAGCAGTTACAGGGCGGGACAGCCCCAGCATTTT
-,TRBV12-3/TRBV12-4,TRBJ2-7,-,CASTEPGGPREQYF,TGTGCCAGCACCGAACCAGGAGGCCCCCGCGAGCAGTACTTC
-,TRBV7-3,TRBJ2-6,few,CASSLDHNSGANVLTF,TGTGCCAGCAGCTTAGACCACAACTCTGGGGCCAACGTCCTGACTTTC
TRBD1,TRBV27,TRBJ1-2,-,CASRPHRGLSYGYTF,TGTGCCAGCAGGCCACACAGGGGTTTAAGCTATGGCTACACCTTC
TRBD1,TRBV20-1,TRBJ1-2,many,CSAAGTGGHYGYTF,TGCAGTGCGGCCGGGACAGGAGGTCACTATGGCTACACCTTC
-,TRBV9,TRBJ2-5,-,CASSVNSGGAETQYF,TGTGCCAGCAGCGTAAACTCTGGGGGGGCGGAGACCCAGTACTTC
-,TRBV20-1,TRBJ1-2,few,CSASPTSRDYGYTF,TGCAGTGCTAGTCCTACTTCTCGGGACTATGGCTACACCTTC
-,TRBV7-2,TRBJ2-7,many,CASSGLQAHTSYEQYF,TGTGCCAGCAGCGGGCTGCAGGCGCATACCTCCTACGAGCAGTACTTC
TRBD1,TRBV5-1,TRBJ2-3,few,CASSPRPGQPPSTDTQYF,TGCGCCAGCAGCCCCAGACCGGGACAGCCTCCTAGCACAGATACGCAGTATTTT
TRBD1,TRBV4-1,TRBJ1-2,-,CASSHGTGDRLFYGYTF,TGCGCCAGCAGCCATGGGACAGGGGATCGACTTTTCTATGGCTACACCTTC
-,TRBV20-1,TRBJ2-3,once,CSASSRTGTDTQYF,TGCAGTGCTTCATCGCGGACCGGCACAGATACGCAGTATTTT
-,TRBV6-1,TRBJ2-2,-,CASSEGWYTGELFF,TGTGCCAGCAGTGAAGGGTGGTACACCGGGGAGCTGTTTTTT
-,TRBV12-3/TRBV12-4,TRBJ2-5,many,CASSLGAATQETQYF,TGTGCCAGCAGTTTAGGTGCAGCAACTCAAGAGACCCAGTACTTC
-,TRBV6-2/TRBV6-3,TRBJ1-2,few,CASTDWDSYRGYTF,TGTGCCAGCACCGACTGGGACTCCTACAGGGGCTACACCTTC
-,TRBV27,TRBJ2-7,few,CASSWHRAWYEQYF,TGTGCCAGCAGTTGGCACAGGGCATGGTACGAGCAGTACTTC
-,TRBV28,TRBJ2-3,-,CASSSPQSEGTDTQYF,TGTGCCAGCAGTTCCCCCCAGTCGGAGGGCACAGATACGCAGTATTTT
TRBD1,TRBV6-1,TRBJ1-1,few,CASSAGTGGEAFF,TGTGCCAGCAGTGCCGGGACAGGGGGTGAAGCTTTCTTT
-,TRBV5-1,TRBJ1-1,-,CASSPRVGANTEAFF,TGCGCCAGCAGCCCCCGTGTTGGGGCGAACACTGAAGCTTTCTTT
-,TRBV3-1,TRBJ2-6,few,CASSHAGANVLTF,TGTGCCAGCAGCCATGCCGGGGCCAACGTCCTGACTTTC
TRBD1,TRBV20-1,TRBJ1-2,-,CGASGTGGWDGYTF,TGCGGTGCTTCCGGGACAGGGGGCTGGGATGGCTACACCTTC
-,TRBV5-6,TRBJ2-1,many,CATRPQDLYNEQFF,TGTGCCACAAGGCCGCAAGACCTCTACAATGAGCAGTTCTTC
-,TRBV6-1,TRBJ2-7,-,CASSKEMSNEYEQYF,TGTGCCAGCAGTAAAGAGATGAGTAACGAATACGAGCAGTACTTC
TRBD2,TRBV11-2,TRBJ2-5,-,CASRRPGGRETQYF,TGTGCCAGCAGACGACCGGGGGGGCGGGAGACCCAGTACTTC
TRBD1,TRBV28,TRBJ1-1,-,CASSLSLWTTGATEAFF,TGTGCCAGCAGTTTATCCCTCTGGACCACAGGGGCCACTGAAGCTTTCTTT
-,TRBV11-1,TRBJ2-7,-,CASSAFENEQYF,TGTGCCAGCAGCGCGTTTGAGAACGAGCAGTACTTC
-,TRBV7-7,TRBJ2-7,-,CASSLGAGENYEQYF,TGTGCCAGTAGCTTAGGGGCAGGGGAAAACTACGAGCAGTACTTC
TRBD2,TRBV5-1,TRBJ2-1,-,CASGLVAGVAYNEQFF,TGCGCCAGCGGCTTGGTAGCGGGAGTTGCCTACAATGAGCAGTTCTTC
TRBD2,TRBV3-1,TRBJ2-1,-,CASGQDRPGLAGSGEQFF,TGTGCCAGCGGCCAAGATCGACCGGGACTAGCCGGGTCTGGTGAGCAGTTCTTC